These T cell receptor beta chains were read from a single sample in a study of control samples from healthy donors and cancer patients. Profiling relied on immunoSEQ multiplex PCR, and the TCRdb table lists in-frame clones only, not all of them. The repertoire holds some 120,000 clones, about 95% seen once, with approximately 4% in the top ten. Sequencing input: blood. Source of these receptors: a man aged 25 to 40 in good health. Each CDR3 is given with its conserved first and last residue. A D gene is named only where the DNA matches it firmly. Clone size appears in some rows only: once, few, many, or a class for an expanded clone.

V,D,J,size,CDR3,DNA
TRBV5-1,.,TRBJ2-1,.,CASSKTGEAYNEQFF,TGCGCCAGCTCTAAGACCGGGGAAGCATACAATGAGCAGTTCTTC
TRBV10-3,.,TRBJ1-2,.,CAISDREDYGYTF,TGTGCCATCAGTGACAGGGAGGACTATGGCTACACCTTC
TRBV24-1,TRBD1,TRBJ1-3,.,CATSEKTGIPPYTDSGNTIYF,TGTGCCACCAGTGAAAAGACAGGGATCCCACCTTATACTGACTCTGGAAACACCATATATTTT
TRBV5-5,TRBD2,TRBJ2-1,.,CASRPTAGASYNEQFF,TGTGCCAGCAGACCGACAGCGGGGGCCTCCTACAATGAGCAGTTCTTC
TRBV19,TRBD1,TRBJ2-5,.,CASSSGTGGTQYF,TGTGCCAGTAGTTCAGGGACAGGAGGGACCCAGTACTTC
TRBV7-2,TRBD2,TRBJ2-7,once,CASSVTSGGTYEQYF,TGTGCCAGCAGCGTTACTAGCGGGGGGACCTACGAGCAGTACTTC
TRBV29-1,TRBD1,TRBJ1-4,.,CSAAWGPGQHNEKLFF,TGCAGCGCCGCTTGGGGCCCGGGACAGCATAATGAAAAACTGTTTTTT
TRBV9,TRBD2,TRBJ2-3,.,CASSVGGGLPTDTQYF,TGTGCCAGCAGCGTAGGCGGGGGGCTCCCCACAGATACGCAGTATTTT
TRBV7-9,.,TRBJ2-7,.,CASSLVEGDEQYF,TGTGCCAGCAGCTTAGTTGAGGGAGACGAGCAGTACTTC
TRBV6-5,.,TRBJ2-2,.,CASSTLGDTGELFF,TGTGCCAGCAGTACCTTAGGAGACACCGGGGAGCTGTTTTTT
TRBV5-1,TRBD2,TRBJ2-7,.,CASSLRPGTSDYEQYF,TGCGCCAGCAGCTTACGGCCTGGGACTAGCGACTACGAGCAGTACTTC
TRBV11-2,.,TRBJ1-2,.,CASSSWFTESYGYTF,TGTGCCAGCAGCTCTTGGTTCACAGAAAGTTATGGCTACACCTTC
TRBV5-1,.,TRBJ1-1,.,CASSGTGSPNTEAFF,TGCGCCAGCAGCGGGACGGGCAGCCCAAACACTGAAGCTTTCTTT
TRBV15,TRBD1,TRBJ1-1,.,CATSRSYVQGVGTEAFF,TGTGCCACCAGCAGAAGTTACGTGCAGGGGGTAGGGACTGAAGCTTTCTTT
TRBV9,.,TRBJ1-1,.,CASSPRSDTEAFF,TGTGCCAGCAGCCCTCGTAGCGACACTGAAGCTTTCTTT
TRBV5-6,.,TRBJ2-3,.,CASSLGGHRDTQYF,TGTGCCAGCAGCTTGGGGGGGCATCGGGATACGCAGTATTTT
TRBV7-9,.,TRBJ1-4,.,CASSDTGEKLFF,TGTGCCAGCAGCGACACAGGTGAAAAACTGTTTTTT
TRBV29-1,TRBD2,TRBJ2-7,.,CSVRGLAGEQYF,TGCAGCGTGAGGGGACTAGCGGGGGAGCAGTACTTC